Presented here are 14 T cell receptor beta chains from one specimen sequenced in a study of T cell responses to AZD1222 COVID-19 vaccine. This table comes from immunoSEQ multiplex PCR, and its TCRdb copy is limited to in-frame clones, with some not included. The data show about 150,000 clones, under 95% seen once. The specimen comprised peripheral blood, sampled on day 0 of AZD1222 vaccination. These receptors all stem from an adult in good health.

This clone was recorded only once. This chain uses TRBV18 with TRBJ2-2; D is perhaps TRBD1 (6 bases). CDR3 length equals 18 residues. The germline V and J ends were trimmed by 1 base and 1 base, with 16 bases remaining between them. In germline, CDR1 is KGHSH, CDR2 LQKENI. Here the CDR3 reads CASSPQTRGQRNTGELFF. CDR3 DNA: TGTGCCAGCTCACCACAAACCCGCGGACAGCGGAACACCGGGGAGCTGTTTTTT.

DNA of the CDR3: TGTGCCAGCAGCCCCCGGGGGGGTAACCGAAACACCATATATTTT. Protein sequence: CASSPRGGNRNTIYF. This rearrangement joins TRBV27 to TRBJ1-3, with D maybe TRBD1 (5 bases). V was clipped by 6 bases and J by 5 bases, with 17 bases between them. The germline V gene has CDR1 MNHEY and CDR2 SMNVEV (reference sequence). The CDR3 consists of 15 residues.

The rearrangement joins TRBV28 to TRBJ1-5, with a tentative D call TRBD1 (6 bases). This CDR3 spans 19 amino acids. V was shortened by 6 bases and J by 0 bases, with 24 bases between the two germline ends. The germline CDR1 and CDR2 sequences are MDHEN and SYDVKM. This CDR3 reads CASSPREGHLVLSNQPQHF. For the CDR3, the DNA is TGTGCCAGCAGCCCCAGGGAGGGACACCTAGTCCTTAGCAATCAGCCCCAGCATTTT.

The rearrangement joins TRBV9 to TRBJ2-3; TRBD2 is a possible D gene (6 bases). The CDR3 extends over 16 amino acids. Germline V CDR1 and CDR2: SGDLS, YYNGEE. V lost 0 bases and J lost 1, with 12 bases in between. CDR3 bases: TGTGCCAGCAGCGTAGGGACGGGAGAGGGCACAGATACGCAGTATTTT. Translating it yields CASSVGTGEGTDTQYF.

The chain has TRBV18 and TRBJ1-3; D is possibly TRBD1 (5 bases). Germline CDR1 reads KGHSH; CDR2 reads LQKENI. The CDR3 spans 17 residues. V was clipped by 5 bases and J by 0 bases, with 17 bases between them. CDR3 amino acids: CASSWRLGESSGNTIYF. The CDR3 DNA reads TGTGCCAGCTCATGGCGGTTGGGGGAGAGCTCTGGAAACACCATATATTTT.

The CDR3: CASSWAGDTQYF. For the CDR3, the DNA is TGTGCCAGCAGTTGGGCTGGGGATACGCAGTATTTT. The J gene is TRBJ2-3, the V gene TRBV28; D uncertain. The CDR3 covers 12 residues. Trimming pared 4 bases from V and 6 bases from J, leaving 8 bases between. Germline CDR1 is MDHEN and CDR2 is SYDVKM.

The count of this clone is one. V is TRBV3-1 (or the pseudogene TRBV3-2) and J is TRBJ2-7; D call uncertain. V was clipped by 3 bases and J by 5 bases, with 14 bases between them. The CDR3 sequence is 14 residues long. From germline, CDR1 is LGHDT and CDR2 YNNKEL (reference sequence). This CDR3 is CASSQWGINNEQYF. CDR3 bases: TGTGCCAGCAGCCAGTGGGGTATTAACAACGAGCAGTACTTC.

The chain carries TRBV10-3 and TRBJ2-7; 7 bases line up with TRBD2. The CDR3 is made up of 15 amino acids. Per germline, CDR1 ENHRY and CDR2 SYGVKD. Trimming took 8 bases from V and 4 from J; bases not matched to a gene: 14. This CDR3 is CAIGGGTSVGYEQYF. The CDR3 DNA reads TGTGCCATCGGGGGAGGGACGTCGGTAGGGTACGAGCAGTACTTC.

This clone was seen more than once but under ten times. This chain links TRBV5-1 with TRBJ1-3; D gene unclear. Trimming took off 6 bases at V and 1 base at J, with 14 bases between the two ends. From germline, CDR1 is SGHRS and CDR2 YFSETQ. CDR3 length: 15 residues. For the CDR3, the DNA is TGCGCCAGCAAGGGCGGACCTATATCTGGAAACACCATATATTTT. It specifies CASKGGPISGNTIYF.

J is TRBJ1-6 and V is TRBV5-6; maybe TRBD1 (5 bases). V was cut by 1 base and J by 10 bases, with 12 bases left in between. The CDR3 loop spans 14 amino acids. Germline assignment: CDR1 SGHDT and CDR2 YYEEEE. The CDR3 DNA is TGTGCCAGCAGCTTGATTCAGGGCGGATCACCCCTCCACTTT. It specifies CASSLIQGGSPLHF. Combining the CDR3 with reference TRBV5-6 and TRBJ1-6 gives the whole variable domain DAGVTQSPTHLIKTRGQQVTLRCSPKSGHDTVSWYQQALGQGPQFIFQYYEEEERQRGNFPDRFSGHQFPNYSSELNVNALLLGDSALYLCASSLIQGGSPLHFGNGTRLTVT.

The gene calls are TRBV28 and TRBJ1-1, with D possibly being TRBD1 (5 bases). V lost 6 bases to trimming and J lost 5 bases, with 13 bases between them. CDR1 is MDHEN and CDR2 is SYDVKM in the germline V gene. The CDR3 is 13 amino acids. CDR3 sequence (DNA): TGTGCCAGCAGCCCTGGGGGAGGGACTGAAGCTTTCTTT. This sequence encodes CASSPGGGTEAFF.

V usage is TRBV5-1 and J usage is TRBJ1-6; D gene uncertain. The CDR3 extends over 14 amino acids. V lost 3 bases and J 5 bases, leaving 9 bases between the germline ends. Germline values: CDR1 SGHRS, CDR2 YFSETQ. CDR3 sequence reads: CASSSSGDNSPLHF. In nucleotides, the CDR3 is TGCGCCAGCAGCTCCAGCGGCGATAATTCACCCCTCCACTTT.

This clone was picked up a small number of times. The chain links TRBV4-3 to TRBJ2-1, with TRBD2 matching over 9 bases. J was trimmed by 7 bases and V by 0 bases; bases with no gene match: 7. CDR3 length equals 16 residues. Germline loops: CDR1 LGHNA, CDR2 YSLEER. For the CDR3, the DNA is TGCGCCAGCAGCCAAGACCACGGTAGCGGGGGTAATGAGCAGTTCTTC. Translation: CASSQDHGSGGNEQFF.

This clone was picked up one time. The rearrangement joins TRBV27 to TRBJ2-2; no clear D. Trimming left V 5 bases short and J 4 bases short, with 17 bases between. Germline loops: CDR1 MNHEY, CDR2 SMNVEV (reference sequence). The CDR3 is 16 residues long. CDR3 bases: TGTGCCAGCAGTCCCGACGGCCGGATGGGCACCGGGGAGCTGTTTTTT. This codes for CASSPDGRMGTGELFF.